Included here is one T cell receptor (beta chain) sequence, with context. Its antigen is not identified. The entry originates in a study of cytomegalovirus exposure and HLA in healthy donors. 13 Jbeta primers and 60 Vbeta primers were used for the PCR. Authors' analysis steps: Per a later analysis, the number of unique TCR beta chains was approximately 80 million, of which roughly 10 million were shared. TCRdb's table, derived via immunoSEQ multiplex PCR, lists solely in-frame clones and lacks some. That table supplies the V and J calls and clone size; D and trimming were determined from the DNA. The sample carries 150,000 to 250,000 clones, approximately 80% recorded once. Study findings and constraints: Analyzed later, most CMV-associated TCR beta chains appeared HLA-restricted. Most TCR beta V segments were productive about 90% or about 30% of the time in an earlier analysis.

The receptor was derived from a boy aged 2 to 9 in good health and CMV-seronegative. The sample comprised PBMCs.

This CDR3 reads CASSLGQGLGTQYF. DNA of the CDR3: TGTGCCAGCAGCTTAGGACAGGGTCTTGGGACCCAGTACTTC. The chain employs TRBV7-9 and TRBJ2-5, with 7 nucleotides matching TRBD1. V was pared by 1 base and J by 7 bases, with 6 bases of the junction left unmatched. The CDR3 length is 14 residues. Germline V gene lookup returns CDR1 SEHNR and CDR2 FQNEAQ (reference sequence).